These 4 T cell receptor beta chains originate from one sample sequenced in a study of T cells expressing NK-cell markers (dated by TCRdb to 2020 to 2021). Library prep was done by 5' RACE. The run used an Illumina HiSeq 2000. TCRdb reprocessed the reads, so every CDR3 protein sequence counts as one entry and DNA is not shown. The sample's table lists a count of approximately 150,000 distinct CDR3 sequences. Less than 15% of the sample goes to the ten largest clones. Sequencing used blood T cells: a sorted CD56 or NKG2C T cell subset, CD4+ or CD8+ T cells, or bulk PBMC T cells (not recorded which). The receptors were gathered from a man between 18 and 35 years old in good health. Donor details come from another sample of the same person, matched by shared clones.

The chain couples TRBV27 to TRBJ2-3; TCRdb reports TRBD2, a call that lacks DNA to check it against. The CDR3 runs to 15 residues. Per the germline V gene, CDR1 is MNHEY and CDR2 is SMNVEV (reference sequence). CDR3 region: CASSIGTLPTDTQYF.

The rearrangement joins TRBV15 to TRBJ2-1; lacking DNA, the TRBD1 call made by TCRdb goes unchecked. Germline CDR1 reads LNHNV; CDR2 reads YYDKDF (reference sequence). The CDR3 runs to 16 residues. The CDR3 reads CATSRGETGIYNEQFF.

This chain connects TRBV5-1 to TRBJ2-7; no DNA is available, so the TRBD1 call from TCRdb remains unchecked. Germline assignment: CDR1 SGHRS and CDR2 YFSETQ. The CDR3 has 18 amino acids. The CDR3 loop reads CASSSGGQPGTGHYEQYF.

This chain connects TRBV4-1 to TRBJ2-1; TCRdb's D call, TRBD2, is unchecked because there is no DNA. Germline CDR1 reads MGHRA; CDR2 reads YSYEKL. CDR3 size: 14 residues. CDR3 residues: CASRSGIPYNEQFF.